These 12 T cell receptor beta chains were sequenced from one sample in a study of OX40 agonist ivuxolimab in advanced cancers. Profiling relied on immunoSEQ multiplex PCR, and the TCRdb table lists in-frame clones only, not all of them. The profile shows under 85,000 clones, 85% of them singletons. The sequencing used CD4+ or CD8+ T cells sorted from blood, collected in a trial of the OX40 agonist ivuxolimab. The receptors come from an adult with an advanced solid tumor such as melanoma, head and neck, liver or kidney cancer.

This chain connects TRBV19 to TRBJ1-4, with TRBD1 matching 10 bases. Germline CDR1 reads LNHDA; CDR2 reads SQIVND (reference sequence). The CDR3 is 13 amino acids. After removal of 7 bases from V and 8 bases from J, the junction contained 4 bases not matched to a gene. CDR3 coding DNA: TGTGCCAGTAACGACAGGGGGCGGGAAAAACTGTTTTTT. Protein product: CASNDRGREKLFF.

The V gene is TRBV5-1, the J gene TRBJ2-3, with 12 bases that match TRBD2. Germline CDR1 reads SGHRS; CDR2 reads YFSETQ. The CDR3 runs to 16 residues. V was pared by 4 bases and J by 3 bases, with 6 bases of the junction left unmatched. The CDR3 loop is CASSLLAGGRTDTQYF. The DNA for the CDR3 is TGCGCCAGCAGCCTTCTAGCGGGAGGGCGGACAGATACGCAGTATTTT.

The V gene is TRBV25-1, the J gene TRBJ2-3, with D uncertain. The CDR3 runs 11 residues. Germline V gene lookup returns CDR1 MGHDK and CDR2 SYGVNS. V was trimmed by 2 bases and J by 8 bases, leaving 5 bases between them. CDR3 sequence: CASSEEITQYF. The CDR3, as DNA: TGTGCCAGCAGTGAAGAAATTACGCAGTATTTT.

The V gene is TRBV12-5, the J gene TRBJ2-1; D not certain. Germline CDR1 reads LGHNT; CDR2 reads FRNRAP. The CDR3 totals 14 residues. V lost 7 bases and J lost 0, with 10 bases in between. In DNA form, the CDR3 reads TGTGCTAGTGATCGGGTGTCCTCCTACAATGAGCAGTTCTTC. Translating it yields CASDRVSSYNEQFF.

V gene TRBV11-3 combines with J gene TRBJ2-1, with D tentatively TRBD1 or TRBD2 (5 bases each). Germline CDR1 is SGHNT and CDR2 is YENEEA. Trimming stripped 5 bases from V and 0 bases from J, with 11 bases between. The CDR3 consists of 15 residues. The CDR3 coding sequence is TGTGCCAGCAGCCCCGGGACGAGCTCCTACAATGAGCAGTTCTTC. Translation gives CASSPGTSSYNEQFF.

This chain links TRBV18 with TRBJ2-5; no clear D gene. There are 14 residues in the CDR3. V lost 3 bases and J lost 4, with 12 bases in between. Germline-derived CDR1 and CDR2 are KGHSH and LQKENI. The CDR3 is CASSPPFRGETQYF. CDR3 bases: TGTGCCAGCTCACCGCCCTTTAGAGGAGAGACCCAGTACTTC.

The J gene is TRBJ2-5, the V gene TRBV11-1; 7 nucleotides match TRBD2. This CDR3 spans 15 amino acids. Trimming cost V 5 bases and J 5 bases; bases outside gene matches: 11. The V gene's germline CDR1 is SGHAT and CDR2 FQDESV (reference sequence). CDR3 nucleotides: TGTGCCAGCAGCCCCGGCGGGAGTTCTGGGGAGACCCAGTACTTC. Amino acid sequence: CASSPGGSSGETQYF.

This clone has only one observation. This sequence joins TRBV18 and TRBJ1-4; the D gene is possibly TRBD1 (6 bases). Trimming took off 6 bases at V and 6 bases at J, with 20 bases between the two ends. CDR1 and CDR2 from the germline V gene are KGHSH and LQKENI. The CDR3 has 16 residues. The CDR3 coding sequence is TGTGCCAGCTCCCAAAATGAGGGGACAAGGGATGAAAAACTGTTTTTT. Protein: CASSQNEGTRDEKLFF. The full variable domain, its missing parts supplied by reference TRBV18 and TRBJ1-4, is NAGVMQNPRHLVRRRGQEARLRCSPMKGHSHVYWYRQLPEEGLKFMVYLQKENIIDESGMPKERFSAEFPKEGPSILRIQQVVRGDSAAYFCASSQNEGTRDEKLFFGSGTQLSVL.

The chain joins TRBV5-5 to TRBJ1-5; no clear D gene. This CDR3 comprises 15 residues. Trimming removed 5 bases from V and 7 bases from J, with 19 bases in between. Germline V CDR1 and CDR2: SGHKS, YYEKEE (reference sequence). The CDR3 nucleotides are TGTGCCAGCAGTTACTCGAGTCAGGCGTGGCAGCCCCAGCATTTT. Its translation: CASSYSSQAWQPQHF.

The rearrangement uses TRBV9 and TRBJ1-2, with D perhaps TRBD1 (5 bases). Trimming took off 4 bases at V and 3 bases at J, with 16 bases between the two ends. The CDR3 totals 15 residues. Germline lookup yields CDR1 SGDLS and CDR2 YYNGEE. Here the CDR3 reads CASSLAGREDYGYTF. As DNA, the CDR3 is TGTGCCAGCAGCTTAGCGGGCAGGGAGGACTATGGCTACACCTTC. The whole variable domain, filled in from reference TRBV9 and TRBJ1-2, reads DSGVTQTPKHLITATGQRVTLRCSPRSGDLSVYWYQQSLDQGLQFLIQYYNGEERAKGNILERFSAQQFPDLHSELNLSSLELGDSALYFCASSLAGREDYGYTFGSGTRLTVV.

The CDR3 spells CASSTRGGTDTQYF. CDR3 sequence (DNA): TGTGCCAGCAGCACCAGGGGGGGCACAGATACGCAGTATTTT. This chain links TRBV7-6 with TRBJ2-3, with D possibly matching TRBD1 (7 bases). Between the trimmed V and J ends, which lost 5 bases and 1 base, there was a span of 10 bases. Germline values: CDR1 SGHVS, CDR2 FNYEAQ. CDR3 length: 14 amino acids.

The rearrangement joins TRBV5-6 to TRBJ1-6, with a possible D match to TRBD1 (6 bases). The CDR3 extends over 16 amino acids. In germline, CDR1 is SGHDT, CDR2 YYEEEE. V was trimmed by 3 bases and J by 7 bases, leaving 17 bases between them. The CDR3 DNA sequence: TGTGCCAGCAGCTCTAGACAGGCCCGCTCCAATTCACCCCTCCACTTT. Translation gives CASSSRQARSNSPLHF. The full variable domain, in which reference TRBV5-6 and TRBJ1-6 provide the parts outside the CDR3, is DAGVTQSPTHLIKTRGQQVTLRCSPKSGHDTVSWYQQALGQGPQFIFQYYEEEERQRGNFPDRFSGHQFPNYSSELNVNALLLGDSALYLCASSSRQARSNSPLHFGNGTRLTVT.